Following are 27 T cell receptor beta chains from one sample sequenced in a study of a mutant IDH1 vaccine in newly diagnosed glioma. Time point described: week 23, last vaccination. In every dose of vaccine, 300 ug of mutant IDH1 20-mer peptide was given alongside topical imiquimod. Profiling relied on immunoSEQ multiplex PCR, and the TCRdb table lists in-frame clones only, not all of them. This sample has around 78,000 clones; approximately 85% occur once, and the top ten carry 2% to 2.5%. Their antigens are not known. The sequencing here drew on PBMCs, taken from a glioma patient whose treatment included an IDH1 peptide vaccine. The origin of the receptors is a man aged 25-40 years with glioma. Some clones in this sample may be carry-over from other donors' samples.

V usage is TRBV11-2 and J usage is TRBJ1-1; 8 bases match TRBD1. This CDR3 is built from 14 residues. With V trimmed by 3 bases and J by 3 bases, 3 bases remained unmatched. Germline V gives CDR1 SGHAT, CDR2 FQNNGV. CDR3 nucleotide sequence: TGTGCCAGCAGCTTTACGGACAGGGACACTGAAGCTTTCTTT. This translates into CASSFTDRDTEAFF.

This sequence joins TRBV14 and TRBJ2-3; D is possibly TRBD2 (6 bases). Germline V gene data show CDR1 as SGHDN and CDR2 as FVKESK. The CDR3 contains 16 residues. Trimming stripped 1 base from V and 4 bases from J, with 15 bases between. As DNA, the CDR3 is TGTGCCAGCAGCCAAGCTCCACGGGAGCCCCCAGATACGCAGTATTTT. This gives the protein CASSQAPREPPDTQYF.

The CDR3 loop reads CASRRQRTLNTEAFF. CDR3 nucleotides: TGTGCCAGCAGACGACAGCGGACACTGAACACTGAAGCTTTCTTT. The chain has TRBV27 and TRBJ1-1, with D maybe TRBD1 (5 bases). Germline V lookup: CDR1 MNHEY, CDR2 SMNVEV (reference sequence). Trimming stripped 6 bases from V and 0 bases from J, with 14 bases between. The CDR3 is made up of 15 amino acids.

This rearrangement joins TRBV7-9 to TRBJ2-1, with 14 positions matching TRBD2. The trim removed 5 bases at V and 8 bases at J, leaving 5 bases unmatched. Germline loops: CDR1 SEHNR, CDR2 FQNEAQ (reference sequence). This CDR3 contains 15 residues. The CDR3 bases are TGTGCCAGCAGCCGACTAGCGGGAGGGCCAGATGAGCAGTTCTTC. Its protein is CASSRLAGGPDEQFF. The full variable domain, rest sourced from reference TRBV7-9 and TRBJ2-1, is DTGVSQNPRHKITKRGQNVTFRCDPISEHNRLYWYRQTLGQGPEFLTYFQNEAQLEKSRLLSDRFSAERPKGSFSTLEIQRTEQGDSAMYLCASSRLAGGPDEQFFGPGTRLTVL.

This clone was recorded once. The J gene is TRBJ1-2, the V gene TRBV29-1; 7 positions match TRBD1. V was clipped by 4 bases and J by 3 bases; unmatched bases: 5. CDR1 and CDR2 (germline): SQVTM, ANQGSEA. This CDR3 has 13 amino acids. The CDR3 region is CSVGGGADYGYTF. DNA of the CDR3: TGCAGCGTTGGAGGGGGCGCTGACTATGGCTACACCTTC.

This clone came up a few times. This chain joins TRBV2 and TRBJ1-5; D remains unclear. Trimming removed 5 bases from V and 4 bases from J, with 9 bases in between. The germline V gene has CDR1 SNHLY and CDR2 FYNNEI. This CDR3 spans 13 amino acids. The CDR3 loop reads CASSPGDNQPQHF. The CDR3 bases are TGTGCCAGCAGTCCCGGGGATAATCAGCCCCAGCATTTT.

The V gene is TRBV16, the J gene TRBJ2-7; no reliable D call. Trimming left V 3 bases short and J 7 bases short, with 7 bases between. CDR1 is KGHSY and CDR2 is FQNENV in the germline V gene. There are 11 residues in the CDR3. CDR3 residues: CASSHSEEQYF. The CDR3, as DNA: TGTGCCAGCAGCCATTCGGAAGAGCAGTACTTC.

The chain couples TRBV7-2 to TRBJ2-3; TRBD2 agrees at 9 bases. V lost 2 bases to trimming and J lost 1 base; unmatched junction nucleotides: 7. This CDR3 has 17 amino acids. Germline-derived CDR1 and CDR2 are SGHTA and FQGNSA. CDR3 DNA sequence: TGTGCCAGCAGCTTAATGGGTGGCGGGGGGGGCACAGATACGCAGTATTTT. As protein: CASSLMGGGGGTDTQYF.

The chain is built from TRBV9 and TRBJ2-2; D perhaps matches TRBD2 (5 bases). Trimming cost V 3 bases and J 2 bases, with 20 bases left between them. Germline V gene data show CDR1 as SGDLS and CDR2 as YYNGEE. This CDR3 has 18 amino acids. Written as DNA, the CDR3 is TGTGCCAGCAGCGCTCTAGGTCGGGATCAAATTAACACCGGGGAGCTGTTTTTT. Encoded protein: CASSALGRDQINTGELFF.

This clone was observed a handful of times. The V and J genes are TRBV6-5 and TRBJ2-5; 9 positions match TRBD2. J was trimmed by 5 bases and V by 0 bases; bases with no gene match: 7. CDR3 size: 16 residues. Germline loops: CDR1 MNHEY, CDR2 SVGAGI. The CDR3 here is CASSYSGRGGMETQYF. The CDR3, as DNA: TGTGCCAGCAGTTACTCAGGGCGGGGGGGCATGGAGACCCAGTACTTC.

The chain couples TRBV7-9 to TRBJ2-6, with D perhaps TRBD1 or TRBD2 (6 bases each). V was cut by 7 bases and J by 0 bases, with 10 bases left in between. This CDR3 comprises 15 residues. Germline CDR1 SEHNR, CDR2 FQNEAQ (reference sequence). CDR3 in DNA: TGTGCCAGCACCAAGGGGGGCTCTGGGGCCAACGTCCTGACTTTC. Protein product: CASTKGGSGANVLTF.

The V and J genes are TRBV5-6 and TRBJ2-3, with 8 positions matching TRBD2. There are 15 residues in the CDR3. Germline CDR1 reads SGHDT; CDR2 reads YYEEEE. Unmatched junction bases numbered 8, after V lost 4 bases and J lost 4 bases. The CDR3 here is CASSPLGLGADTQYF. In nucleotides, the CDR3 is TGTGCCAGCAGCCCCCTGGGACTAGGGGCAGATACGCAGTATTTT.

This rearrangement joins TRBV7-9 to TRBJ2-7, with D perhaps TRBD2 (6 bases). The CDR3 extends over 15 amino acids. V was shortened by 5 bases and J by 3 bases, with 17 bases between the two germline ends. The germline gives CDR1 SEHNR, CDR2 FQNEAQ (reference sequence). CDR3 sequence reads: CASSGTRDSLYEQYF. The CDR3 bases are TGTGCCAGCAGCGGTACCCGGGACTCCCTCTACGAGCAGTACTTC.

In this sample, this clone turned up once. The chain is built from TRBV5-1 and TRBJ2-1; no reliable D call. CDR1 and CDR2 from the germline V gene are SGHRS and YFSETQ. The ends were cut back, 0 bases at V and 8 bases at J, with 6 bases in the middle. This CDR3 has 12 residues. In nucleotides, the CDR3 is TGCGCCAGCAGCTTGGAGTACCATGAGCAGTTCTTC. It specifies CASSLEYHEQFF.

The chain uses TRBV9 and TRBJ2-2, with D possibly being TRBD2 (6 bases). Per the germline V gene, CDR1 is SGDLS and CDR2 is YYNGEE. Trimming removed 0 bases from V and 5 bases from J, with 11 bases in between. This CDR3 contains 15 residues. CDR3 region: CASSVGLGGTGELFF. DNA of the CDR3: TGTGCCAGCAGCGTAGGACTAGGCGGGACCGGGGAGCTGTTTTTT.

The J gene is TRBJ2-3, the V gene TRBV7-9; D is undetermined. Germline CDR1 SEHNR, CDR2 FQNEAQ (reference sequence). Between the trimmed V and J ends, which lost 1 base and 2 bases, there was a span of 7 bases. The CDR3 contains 14 residues. This chain's CDR3 is CASSLVGVTDTQYF. As DNA, the CDR3 is TGTGCCAGCAGCTTAGTCGGTGTCACAGATACGCAGTATTTT.

J is TRBJ2-2 and V is TRBV19; a possible D gene is TRBD1 (6 bases). The V end lost 1 base, the J end lost 2 bases, and 11 bases lay between the germline ends. Germline-derived CDR1 and CDR2 are LNHDA and SQIVND (reference sequence). This CDR3 has 16 residues. The chain's CDR3 is CASSIGTVLNTGELFF. The CDR3 DNA sequence: TGTGCCAGTAGTATAGGGACAGTATTAAACACCGGGGAGCTGTTTTTT.

The rearrangement links TRBV19 to TRBJ1-2; D unclear. This CDR3 contains 16 residues. Germline V gene data show CDR1 as LNHDA and CDR2 as SQIVND (reference sequence). Trimming left V 6 bases short and J 4 bases short, with 21 bases between. CDR3 region: CASRVSARTEFYGYTF. The CDR3 nucleotides read TGTGCCAGTAGAGTAAGTGCCCGGACGGAGTTCTATGGCTACACCTTC.

The chain uses TRBV9 and TRBJ1-6; 8 bases are a match to TRBD1. The J segment lost 7 bases and the V segment lost 3 bases, leaving 12 bases of the junction unmatched. The CDR3 runs to 17 residues. Per germline, CDR1 SGDLS and CDR2 YYNGEE. As DNA, the CDR3 is TGTGCCAGCAGCGGGGGCAACAGGGGGTCGCGGAATTCACCCCTCCACTTT. This translates into CASSGGNRGSRNSPLHF.

This clone was seen a single time. The chain combines TRBV29-1 with TRBJ2-5, with 10 bases identical to TRBD2. Losses at the gene ends were 4 bases for V and 5 bases for J; bases not matched to a gene: 4. This CDR3 region has 13 residues. Germline CDR1 SQVTM, CDR2 ANQGSEA. Here the CDR3 DNA reads TGCAGCGTTGCCCTAGCGGGAGACGAGACCCAGTACTTC. Translating it yields CSVALAGDETQYF.

The rearrangement links TRBV5-1 to TRBJ2-1, with TRBD2 matching 8 bases. With 7 bases clipped from V and 8 bases from J, the junction kept 17 bases outside the gene matches. The CDR3 length is 16 residues. From germline, CDR1 is SGHRS and CDR2 YFSETQ. The CDR3 sequence: CASSPESQPTSDEQFF. CDR3 coding DNA: TGCGCCAGCTCCCCAGAATCCCAGCCGACTAGCGATGAGCAGTTCTTC.

The sample holds a few counts of this clone. The gene calls are TRBV18 and TRBJ1-1; D is uncertain. CDR3 size: 13 residues. Trimming removed 3 bases at V and 10 bases at J, with 15 bases between. The germline CDR1 and CDR2 sequences are KGHSH and LQKENI. The CDR3 region is CASSPETPKRAFF. In DNA form, the CDR3 reads TGTGCCAGCTCACCCGAGACCCCAAAGCGAGCTTTCTTT.

The rearrangement uses TRBV6-4 and TRBJ2-3; the match to TRBD2 covers 8 bases. The germline V gene encodes CDR1 MRHNA and CDR2 SNTAGT. Germline trimming cut 5 bases from V and 3 bases from J; bases unmatched to any gene: 4. The CDR3 runs 14 residues. CDR3 bases: TGTGCCAGCAGTCCAGCGGGGGCTACAGATACGCAGTATTTT. It translates to CASSPAGATDTQYF.

J is TRBJ1-5 and V is TRBV2, with no clear D. This CDR3 comprises 15 residues. The V end was cut by 1 base, the J end by 6 bases, with 13 bases between. Germline assignment: CDR1 SNHLY and CDR2 FYNNEI. DNA of the CDR3: TGTGCCAGCAGTGAAGTTACTGCGGGTTCTCAGCCCCAGCATTTT. Encoded protein: CASSEVTAGSQPQHF.

The V call is TRBV4-2, the J call TRBJ1-4; possible D gene TRBD1, 6 bases. The germline V and J ends were trimmed by 4 bases and 8 bases, with 20 bases remaining between them. The CDR3 contains 16 residues. In germline, CDR1 is LGHNA, CDR2 YNFKEQ. The CDR3 nucleotides read TGTGCCAGCAGCCCAATGCAGGGGCTTGATCGGGAAAAACTGTTTTTT. This encodes CASSPMQGLDREKLFF.

The V gene is TRBV4-3, the J gene TRBJ2-7, with 8 bases lining up with TRBD1. Per germline, CDR1 LGHNA and CDR2 YSLEER. With 5 bases clipped from V and 2 bases from J, the junction kept 8 bases outside the gene matches. The CDR3 spans 15 residues. In DNA, the CDR3 is TGCGCCAGCAGCAAGGACAGGGTTAGGCCCTACGAGCAGTACTTC. It translates to CASSKDRVRPYEQYF.

The chain uses TRBV28 and TRBJ2-1, with TRBD2 identical over 8 bases. Per germline, CDR1 MDHEN and CDR2 SYDVKM. J gave up 6 bases and V 4 bases, and 8 bases lay outside the gene matches. The CDR3 consists of 15 residues. This chain's CDR3 is CASSSPVSGINEQFF. The CDR3 coding sequence is TGTGCCAGCAGTTCCCCGGTTAGCGGGATCAATGAGCAGTTCTTC.